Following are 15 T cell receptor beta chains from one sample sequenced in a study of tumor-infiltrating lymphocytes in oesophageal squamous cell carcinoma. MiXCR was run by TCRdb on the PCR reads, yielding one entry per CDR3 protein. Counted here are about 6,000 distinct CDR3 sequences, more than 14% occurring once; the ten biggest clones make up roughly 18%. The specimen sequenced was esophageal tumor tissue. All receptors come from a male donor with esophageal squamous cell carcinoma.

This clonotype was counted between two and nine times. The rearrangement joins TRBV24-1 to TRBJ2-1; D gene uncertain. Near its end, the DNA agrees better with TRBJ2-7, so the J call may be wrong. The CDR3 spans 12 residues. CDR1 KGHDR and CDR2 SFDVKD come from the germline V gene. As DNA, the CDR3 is TGTGCCACCAGACCCCGCTACAATGAGCAGTACTTC. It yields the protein CATRPRYNEQYF.

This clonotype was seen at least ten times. CDR3 residues: CASSVGRGELFF. The CDR3 coding sequence is TGCGCCAGCAGCGTAGGTAGAGGGGAGCTGTTTTTT. The rearrangement joins TRBV5-1 to TRBJ2-2; unclear D gene. CDR3 length: 12 residues. Germline CDR1 SGHRS, CDR2 YFSETQ. Trimming took off 4 bases at V and 8 bases at J, with 9 bases between the two ends. Using reference TRBV5-1 and TRBJ2-2 for the parts outside the CDR3, the full variable domain is KAGVTQTPRYLIKTRGQQVTLSCSPISGHRSVSWYQQTPGQGLQFLFEYFSETQRNKGNFPGRFSGRQFSNSRSEMNVSTLELGDSALYLCASSVGRGELFFGEGSRLTVL.

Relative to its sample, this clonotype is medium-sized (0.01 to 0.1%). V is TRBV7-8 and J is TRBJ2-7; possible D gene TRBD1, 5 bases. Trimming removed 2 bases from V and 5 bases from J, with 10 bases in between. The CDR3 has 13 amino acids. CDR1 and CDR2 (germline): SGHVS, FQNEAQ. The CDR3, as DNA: TGTGCCAGCAGCTTACCCAGGGCCCACGAGCAGTACTTC. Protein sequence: CASSLPRAHEQYF.

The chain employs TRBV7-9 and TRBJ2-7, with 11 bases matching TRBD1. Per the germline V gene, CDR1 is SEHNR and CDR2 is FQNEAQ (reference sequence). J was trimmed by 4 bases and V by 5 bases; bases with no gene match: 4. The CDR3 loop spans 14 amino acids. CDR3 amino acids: CASSPGTGGYEQYF. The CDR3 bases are TGTGCCAGCAGCCCCGGGACAGGGGGATACGAGCAGTACTTC.

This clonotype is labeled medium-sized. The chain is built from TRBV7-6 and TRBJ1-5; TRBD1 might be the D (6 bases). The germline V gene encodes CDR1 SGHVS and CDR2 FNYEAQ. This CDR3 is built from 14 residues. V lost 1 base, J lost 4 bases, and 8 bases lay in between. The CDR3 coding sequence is TGTGCCAGCAGCTTAGGGCAGGGGAATCAGCCCCAGCATTTT. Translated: CASSLGQGNQPQHF.

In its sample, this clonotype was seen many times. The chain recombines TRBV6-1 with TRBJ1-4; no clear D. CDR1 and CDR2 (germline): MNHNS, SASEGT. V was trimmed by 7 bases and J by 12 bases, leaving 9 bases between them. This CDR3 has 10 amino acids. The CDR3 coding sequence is TGTGCCAGCATTGGGGTAGAACTGTTTTTT. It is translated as CASIGVELFF.

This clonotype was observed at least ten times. CDR3 bases: TGTGCCAGCAGCCACAGGACAGGGGTGGGTGAAGCTTTCTTT. Its protein product is CASSHRTGVGEAFF. This chain connects TRBV4-2 to TRBJ1-1; 9 positions agree with TRBD1. The CDR3 spans 14 residues. Per germline, CDR1 LGHNA and CDR2 YNFKEQ. Losses at the gene ends were 3 bases for V and 7 bases for J; bases not matched to a gene: 6.

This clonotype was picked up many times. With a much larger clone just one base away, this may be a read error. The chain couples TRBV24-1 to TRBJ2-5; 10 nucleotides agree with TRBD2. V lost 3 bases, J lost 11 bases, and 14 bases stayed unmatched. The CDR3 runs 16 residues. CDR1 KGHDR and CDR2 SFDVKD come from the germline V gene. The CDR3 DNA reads TGTGCCACCAGTGATCCTAGCGGGGGCTCCTACAATGAGCAGTACTTC. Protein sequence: CATSDPSGGSYNEQYF.

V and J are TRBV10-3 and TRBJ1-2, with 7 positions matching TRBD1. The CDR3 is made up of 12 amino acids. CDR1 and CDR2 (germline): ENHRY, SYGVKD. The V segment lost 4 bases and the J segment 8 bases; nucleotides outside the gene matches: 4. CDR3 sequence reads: CAISVRGEGYTF. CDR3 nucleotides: TGTGCCATCAGTGTCAGGGGGGAAGGCTACACCTTC.

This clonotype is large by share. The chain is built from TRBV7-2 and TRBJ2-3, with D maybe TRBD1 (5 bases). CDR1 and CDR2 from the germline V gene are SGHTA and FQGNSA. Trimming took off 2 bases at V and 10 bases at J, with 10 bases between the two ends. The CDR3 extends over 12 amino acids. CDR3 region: CASSLYQGAQYF. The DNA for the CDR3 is TGTGCCAGCAGCTTATATCAAGGGGCGCAGTATTTT.

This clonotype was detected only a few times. The CDR3 bases are TGTGCCAGTAGCCTTGGACATGACACTGAAGCTTTCTTT. Protein sequence: CASSLGHDTEAFF. This chain uses TRBV19 with TRBJ1-1; D is perhaps TRBD1 (5 bases). This CDR3 has 13 amino acids. The V end lost 6 bases, the J end lost 3 bases, and 11 bases lay between the germline ends. CDR1 and CDR2 from the germline V gene are LNHDA and SQIVND (reference sequence).

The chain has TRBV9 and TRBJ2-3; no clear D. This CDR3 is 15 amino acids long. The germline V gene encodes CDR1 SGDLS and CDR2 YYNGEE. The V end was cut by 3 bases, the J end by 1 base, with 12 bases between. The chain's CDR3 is CASSADEFGTDTQYF. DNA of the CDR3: TGTGCCAGCAGCGCGGACGAGTTTGGCACAGATACGCAGTATTTT.

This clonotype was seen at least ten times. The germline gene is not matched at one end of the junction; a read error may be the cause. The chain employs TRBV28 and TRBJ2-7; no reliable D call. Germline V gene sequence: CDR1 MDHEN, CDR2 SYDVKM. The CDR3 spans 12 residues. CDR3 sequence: CASSLSPSPLHF. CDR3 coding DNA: TGTGCCAGCAGTTTATCACCTTCACCCCTCCACTTC. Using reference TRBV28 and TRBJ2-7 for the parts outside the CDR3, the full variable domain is DVKVTQSSRYLVKRTGEKVFLECVQDMDHENMFWYRQDPGLGLRLIYFSYDVKMKEKGDIPEGYSVSREKKERFSLILESASTNQTSMYLCASSLSPSPLHFGPGTRLTVT.

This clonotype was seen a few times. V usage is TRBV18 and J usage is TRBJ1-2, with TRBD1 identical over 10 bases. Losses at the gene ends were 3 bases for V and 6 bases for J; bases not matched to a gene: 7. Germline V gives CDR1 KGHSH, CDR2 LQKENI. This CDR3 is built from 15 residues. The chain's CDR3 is CASSPPGQGMNGYTF. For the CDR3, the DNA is TGTGCCAGCTCACCCCCGGGACAGGGGATGAATGGCTACACCTTC. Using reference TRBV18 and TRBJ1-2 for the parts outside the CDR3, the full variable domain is NAGVMQNPRHLVRRRGQEARLRCSPMKGHSHVYWYRQLPEEGLKFMVYLQKENIIDESGMPKERFSAEFPKEGPSILRIQQVVRGDSAAYFCASSPPGQGMNGYTFGSGTRLTVV.

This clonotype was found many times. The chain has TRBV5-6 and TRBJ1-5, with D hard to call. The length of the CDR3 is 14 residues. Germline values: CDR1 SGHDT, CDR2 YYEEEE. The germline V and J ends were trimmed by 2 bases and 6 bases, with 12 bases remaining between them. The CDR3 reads CASSFYLSSQPQHF. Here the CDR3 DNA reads TGTGCCAGCAGCTTTTATCTTTCGAGTCAGCCCCAGCATTTT.